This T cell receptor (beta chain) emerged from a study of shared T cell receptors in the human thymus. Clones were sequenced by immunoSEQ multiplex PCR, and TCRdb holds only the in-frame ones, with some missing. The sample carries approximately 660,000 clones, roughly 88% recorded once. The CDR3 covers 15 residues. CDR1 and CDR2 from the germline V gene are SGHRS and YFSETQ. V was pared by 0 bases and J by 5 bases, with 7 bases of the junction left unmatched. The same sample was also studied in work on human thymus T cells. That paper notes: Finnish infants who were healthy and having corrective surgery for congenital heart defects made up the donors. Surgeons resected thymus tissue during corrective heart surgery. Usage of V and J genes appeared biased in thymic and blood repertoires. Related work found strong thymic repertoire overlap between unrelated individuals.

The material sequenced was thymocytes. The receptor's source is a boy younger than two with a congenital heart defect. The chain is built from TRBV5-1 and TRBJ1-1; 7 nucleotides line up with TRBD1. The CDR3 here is CASSLGVGQLTEAFF. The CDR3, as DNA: TGCGCCAGCAGCTTGGGGGTGGGACAGTTAACTGAAGCTTTCTTT.